This record looks at one T cell receptor beta chain sequence and its context. Its antigen is not identified. Amplified TCR beta CDR3 regions came from RNA transcripts. TCR CDR3 underwent first-round RT-PCR with the HTBI primer set. TCRdb re-called the multiplex PCR reads through MiXCR, storing one row per CDR3 protein. The sample lists some 600,000 distinct CDR3 sequences; just over 45% were seen once. V dropped 5 bases and J dropped 5 bases, with 15 bases sitting between them. CDR3 length: 14 amino acids. Per germline, CDR1 MNHNS and CDR2 SASEGT. This sample is part of a study of T cells in Graves' hyperthyroidism and ophthalmopathy. The study, taken as a whole, reports: The model predicted ophthalmopathy a median approximately six months before onset.

The clonotype was recovered from a woman aged 18-35 years with Graves' hyperthyroidism. The sequencing input was peripheral blood or thyroid tissue (not recorded which). This chain joins TRBV6-1 and TRBJ1-1; D gene unclear. This CDR3 is CASSTYRALTEAFF. As DNA, the CDR3 is TGTGCCAGCAGTACGTACCGGGCCTTGACTGAAGCTTTCTTT.